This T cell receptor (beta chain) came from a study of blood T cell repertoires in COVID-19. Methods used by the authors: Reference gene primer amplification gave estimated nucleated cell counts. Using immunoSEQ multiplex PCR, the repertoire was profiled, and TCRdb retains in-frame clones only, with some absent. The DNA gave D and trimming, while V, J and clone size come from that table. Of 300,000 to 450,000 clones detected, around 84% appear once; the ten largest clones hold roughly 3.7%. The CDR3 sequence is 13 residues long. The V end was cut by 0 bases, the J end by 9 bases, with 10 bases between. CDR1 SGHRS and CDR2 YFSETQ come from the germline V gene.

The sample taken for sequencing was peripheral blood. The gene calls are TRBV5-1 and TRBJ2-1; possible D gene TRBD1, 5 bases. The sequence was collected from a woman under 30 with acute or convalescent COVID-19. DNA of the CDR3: TGCGCCAGCAGCTTGGGGACATCGATTGAGCAGTTCTTC. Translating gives CASSLGTSIEQFF.